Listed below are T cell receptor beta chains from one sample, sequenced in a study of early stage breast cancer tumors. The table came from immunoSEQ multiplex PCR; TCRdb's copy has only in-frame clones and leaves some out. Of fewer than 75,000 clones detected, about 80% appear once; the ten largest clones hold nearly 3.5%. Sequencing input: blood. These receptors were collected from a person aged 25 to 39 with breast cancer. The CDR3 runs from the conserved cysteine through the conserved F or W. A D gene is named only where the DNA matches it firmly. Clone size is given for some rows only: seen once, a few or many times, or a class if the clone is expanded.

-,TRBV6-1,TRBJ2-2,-,TGTGCCACCCGGGGCCCGGCAGGAACCGGGGAGCTGTTTTTT,CATRGPAGTGELFF
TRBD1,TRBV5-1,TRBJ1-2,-,TGCGCCAGCAGCCTATCGGGACAGGGATTCGACTACACCTTC,CASSLSGQGFDYTF
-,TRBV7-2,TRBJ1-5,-,TGTGCCAGCAGCAAAAAGGGTCAGCCCCAGCATTTT,CASSKKGQPQHF
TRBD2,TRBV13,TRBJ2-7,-,TGTGCCAGCAGCAAAGGTGGGACTAGCGGATTCTACGAGCAGTACTTC,CASSKGGTSGFYEQYF
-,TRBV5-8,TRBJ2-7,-,TGTGCCAGCAGCTTGGGGGGAAGGGCTTGGGAGCAGTACTTC,CASSLGGRAWEQYF
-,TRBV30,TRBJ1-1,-,TGTGCCTCGCTGGGTTGGGCAGCTTACACTGAAGCTTTCTTT,CASLGWAAYTEAFF
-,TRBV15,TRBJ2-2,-,TGTGCCACCAGCTTCCGTGATGCTGGCACCGGGGAGCTGTTTTTT,CATSFRDAGTGELFF
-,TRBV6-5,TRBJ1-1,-,TGTGCCAGCAGTTACCTGGGGGCGAGGGCGGGCACTGAAGCTTTCTTT,CASSYLGARAGTEAFF
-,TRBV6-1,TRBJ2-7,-,TGTGCCAGCAGTGACTGGGGGGCCAGCTCCTACGAGCAGTACTTC,CASSDWGASSYEQYF
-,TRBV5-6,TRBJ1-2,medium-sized,TGTGCCAGCGGCTTAGGGGCAGACGCTAACTATGGCTACACCTTC,CASGLGADANYGYTF
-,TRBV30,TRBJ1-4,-,TGTGCCTGGAGTGCAGGGGTGCCCCCTGAAAAACTGTTTTTT,CAWSAGVPPEKLFF
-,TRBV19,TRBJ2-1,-,TGTGCCAGTACCTATGGGTGGGGCTCCTACAATGAGCAGTTCTTC,CASTYGWGSYNEQFF
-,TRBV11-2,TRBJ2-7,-,TGTGCCAGCAGCTTAGTGCGGAGGAACGAGCAGTACTTC,CASSLVRRNEQYF
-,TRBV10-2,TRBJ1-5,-,TGCGCCAGCAGTGCACAACGCTCGGGTCAGCCCCAGCATTTT,CASSAQRSGQPQHF
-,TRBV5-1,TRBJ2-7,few,TGCGCCAGCAGCTTGTTGCACGAGCAGTACTTC,CASSLLHEQYF
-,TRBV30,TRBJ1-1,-,TGTGCCTGGAAGGTCCTTAAAGGGCCTGGTGAAGCTTTCTTT,CAWKVLKGPGEAFF
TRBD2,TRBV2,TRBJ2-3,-,TGTGCCAGCATCATCAGAGCGGGAGGGGCAGATACGCAGTATTTT,CASIIRAGGADTQYF
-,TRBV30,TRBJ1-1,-,TGTGCCTGGAAGTTTGCCCGACAGCATACCGCTGAAGCTTTCTTT,CAWKFARQHTAEAFF
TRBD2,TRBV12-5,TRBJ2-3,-,TGTGCTAGTGGTTCTAGCGGGACTACGCAGTATTTT,CASGSSGTTQYF
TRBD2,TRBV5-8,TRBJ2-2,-,TGTGCCAGCCCCCGACTAGCGGGAGAGGTAACCGGGGAGCTGTTTTTT,CASPRLAGEVTGELFF
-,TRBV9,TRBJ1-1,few,TGTGCCAGCAGCGTGAACCTGGGGATCACTGAAGCTTTCTTT,CASSVNLGITEAFF
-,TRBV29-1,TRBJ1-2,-,TGCAGCTCTCGGGGGGGTTTTAACTATGGCTACACCTTC,CSSRGGFNYGYTF
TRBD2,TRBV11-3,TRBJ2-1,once,TGTGCCAGCAGCCCCGGGGTAGCGGGAGTCTATGAGCAGTTCTTC,CASSPGVAGVYEQFF
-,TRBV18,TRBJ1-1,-,TGTGCCAGCTCTAATGGTCAGGTCATGAACACTGAAGCTTTCTTT,CASSNGQVMNTEAFF
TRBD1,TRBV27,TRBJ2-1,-,TGTGCCAGCAGAATGGGACAGCCCTACAATGAGCAGTTCTTC,CASRMGQPYNEQFF
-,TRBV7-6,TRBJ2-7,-,TGTGCCAGCAGCTTTGGGGGGAGGAGGTACGAGCAGTACTTC,CASSFGGRRYEQYF